This TCR beta chain was profiled in a study of T cells in Graves' hyperthyroidism and ophthalmopathy. There were TCR beta CDR3 regions amplified from RNA transcripts. The TCR CDR3 first-round RT-PCR relied on the HTBI primer set. TCRdb reprocessed the multiplex PCR reads via MiXCR and lists one record per CDR3 protein. This table holds roughly 400,000 distinct CDR3 sequences, over 12% found once. Orbital computed tomography, thyroid ultrasound, serum thyroxine and TRAb, and clinical symptoms together informed the diagnoses. As to this clonotype: Its cognate antigen is unknown. A much larger clone sits a single nucleotide away, making a read error possible.

The CDR3 is made up of 13 amino acids. Germline CDR1 and CDR2: MNHEY and SVGEGT. Trimming pared 5 bases from V and 4 bases from J, leaving 11 bases between. Whole-study findings and limits: The blood repertoire included most of the expanded thyroid clonotypes above 0.001. By a 13 V-J model, ophthalmopathy was set apart from stable hyperthyroidism.

Material: blood. The clonotype was recovered from a man between 45 and 60 years old with Graves' ophthalmopathy. The V gene is TRBV6-2 or TRBV6-3, the J gene TRBJ1-1, with a possible D match to TRBD1 (6 bases). CDR3 in amino acids: CASSTGLSTEAFF. The CDR3 DNA follows: TGTGCCAGCAGTACAGGGTTAAGCACTGAAGCTTTCTTT.